The TCR beta chain described here comes from a study of cytomegalovirus exposure and HLA in healthy donors. The CDR3 extends over 16 amino acids. Study conclusions and caveats: Rarity held for most TCR sequences, but there were some public TCRs that occurred in many donors.

Using immunoSEQ multiplex PCR, the repertoire was profiled, and TCRdb retains in-frame clones only, with some absent. There are 150,000 or so clones in the sample; about nine tenths occur only once, and 6.2% lies in the top ten. In its sample, this clone was seen a few times. Its matching antigen is unknown. Sample: PBMCs. V and J are TRBV21-1 and TRBJ2-1; the table's D call, TRBD2, was not checked against the DNA. TRBV21-1 is described as a pseudogene. This sequence originates from a woman in her 30s in good health and CMV-seropositive. CDR3 sequence (DNA): TGTGCCAGCAGCAAAGTCCCTATAGCGGGTTACAATGAGCAGTTCTTC. This encodes CASSKVPIAGYNEQFF.